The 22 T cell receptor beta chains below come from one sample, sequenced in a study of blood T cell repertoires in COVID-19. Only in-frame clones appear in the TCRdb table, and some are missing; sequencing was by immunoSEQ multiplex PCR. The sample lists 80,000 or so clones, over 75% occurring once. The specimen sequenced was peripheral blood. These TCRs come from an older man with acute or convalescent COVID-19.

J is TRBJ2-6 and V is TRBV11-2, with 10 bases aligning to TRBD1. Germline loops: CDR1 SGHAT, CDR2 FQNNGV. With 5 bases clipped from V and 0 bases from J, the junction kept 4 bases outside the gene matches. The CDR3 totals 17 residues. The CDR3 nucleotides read TGTGCCAGCAGCCGGACAGGGGGTATCTCTGGGGCCAACGTCCTGACTTTC. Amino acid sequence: CASSRTGGISGANVLTF.

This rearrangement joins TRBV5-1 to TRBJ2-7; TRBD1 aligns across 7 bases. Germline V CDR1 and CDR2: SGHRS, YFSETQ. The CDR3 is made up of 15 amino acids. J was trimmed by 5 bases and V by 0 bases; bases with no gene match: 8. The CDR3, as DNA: TGCGCCAGCAGCTTGGTACTACAGGGGCCCGACGAGCAGTACTTC. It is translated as CASSLVLQGPDEQYF.

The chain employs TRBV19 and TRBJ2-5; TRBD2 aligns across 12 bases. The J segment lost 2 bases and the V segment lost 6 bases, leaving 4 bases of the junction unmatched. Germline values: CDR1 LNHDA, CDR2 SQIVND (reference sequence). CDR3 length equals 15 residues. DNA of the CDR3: TGTGCCAGTAGCCTAGGACTAGCGGGGCAAGAGACCCAGTACTTC. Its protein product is CASSLGLAGQETQYF.

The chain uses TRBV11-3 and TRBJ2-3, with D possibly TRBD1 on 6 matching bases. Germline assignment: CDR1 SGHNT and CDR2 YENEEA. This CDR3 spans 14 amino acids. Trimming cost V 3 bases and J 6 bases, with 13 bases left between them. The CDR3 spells CASSLDSLRDTQYF. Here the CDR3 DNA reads TGTGCCAGCAGCTTGGACAGTTTGAGGGATACGCAGTATTTT.

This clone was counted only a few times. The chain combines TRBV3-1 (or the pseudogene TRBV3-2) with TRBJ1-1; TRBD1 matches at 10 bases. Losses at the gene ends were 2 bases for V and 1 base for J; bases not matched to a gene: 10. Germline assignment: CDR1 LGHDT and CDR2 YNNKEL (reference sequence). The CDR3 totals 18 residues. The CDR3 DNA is TGTGCCAGCAGCCAATTTGGGACAGGGGTCCGTAAGAACACTGAAGCTTTCTTT. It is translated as CASSQFGTGVRKNTEAFF.

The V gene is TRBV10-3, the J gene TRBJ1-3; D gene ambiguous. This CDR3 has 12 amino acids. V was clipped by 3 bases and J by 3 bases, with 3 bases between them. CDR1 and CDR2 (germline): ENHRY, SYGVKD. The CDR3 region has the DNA TGTGCCATCAGTGACAGTGGAAACACCATATATTTT. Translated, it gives CAISDSGNTIYF.

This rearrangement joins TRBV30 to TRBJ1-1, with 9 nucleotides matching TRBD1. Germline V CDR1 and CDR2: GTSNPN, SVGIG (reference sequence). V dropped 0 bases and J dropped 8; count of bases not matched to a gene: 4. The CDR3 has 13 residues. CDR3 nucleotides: TGTGCCTGGAGTGTACTGGGGACAGGGGAAGCTTTCTTT. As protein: CAWSVLGTGEAFF.

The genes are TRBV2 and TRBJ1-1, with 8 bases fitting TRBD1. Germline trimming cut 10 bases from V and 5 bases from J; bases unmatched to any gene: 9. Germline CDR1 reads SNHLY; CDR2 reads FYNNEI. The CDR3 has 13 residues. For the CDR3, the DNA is TGTGCCAACCCTAACAGGGGGGATACTGAAGCTTTCTTT. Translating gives CANPNRGDTEAFF.

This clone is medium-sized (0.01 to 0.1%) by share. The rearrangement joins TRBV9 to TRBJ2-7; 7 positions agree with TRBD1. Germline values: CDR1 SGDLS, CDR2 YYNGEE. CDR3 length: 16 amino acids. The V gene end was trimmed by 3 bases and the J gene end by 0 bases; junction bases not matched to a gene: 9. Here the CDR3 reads CASSADAGGFSYEQYF. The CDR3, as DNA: TGTGCCAGCAGCGCCGACGCAGGGGGATTCTCCTACGAGCAGTACTTC.

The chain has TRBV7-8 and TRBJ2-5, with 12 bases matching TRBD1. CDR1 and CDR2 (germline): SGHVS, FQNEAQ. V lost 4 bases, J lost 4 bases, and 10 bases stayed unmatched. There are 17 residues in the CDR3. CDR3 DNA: TGTGCCAGCAGCTCACCTCTAGGGACAGGGGGCGCAGAGACCCAGTACTTC. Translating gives CASSSPLGTGGAETQYF.

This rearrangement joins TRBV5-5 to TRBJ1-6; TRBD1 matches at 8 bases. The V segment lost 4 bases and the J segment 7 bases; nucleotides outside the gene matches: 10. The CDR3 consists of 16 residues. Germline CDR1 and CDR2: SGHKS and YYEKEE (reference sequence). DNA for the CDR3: TGTGCCAGCAGCCCCGGACAGGGATTCAGGAATTCACCCCTCCACTTT. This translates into CASSPGQGFRNSPLHF.

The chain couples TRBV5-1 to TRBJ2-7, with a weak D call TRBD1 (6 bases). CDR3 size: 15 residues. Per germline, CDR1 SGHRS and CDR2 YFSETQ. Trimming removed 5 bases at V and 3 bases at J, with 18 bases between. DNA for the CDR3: TGCGCCAGCAGTCCCCGACAGGCCCAAGGCTACGAGCAGTACTTC. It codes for CASSPRQAQGYEQYF.

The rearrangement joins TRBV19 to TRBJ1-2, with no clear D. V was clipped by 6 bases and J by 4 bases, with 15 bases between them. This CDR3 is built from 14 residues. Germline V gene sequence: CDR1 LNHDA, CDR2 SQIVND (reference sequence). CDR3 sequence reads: CASSRGAHTYGYTF. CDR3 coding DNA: TGTGCCAGTAGCCGTGGTGCACATACCTATGGCTACACCTTC.

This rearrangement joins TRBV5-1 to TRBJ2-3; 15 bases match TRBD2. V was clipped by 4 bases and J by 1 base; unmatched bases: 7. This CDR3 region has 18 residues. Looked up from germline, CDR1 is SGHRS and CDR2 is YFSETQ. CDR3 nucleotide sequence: TGCGCCAGCAGCGTCCTGGGACTAGCGGGGGGAGGCACAGATACGCAGTATTTT. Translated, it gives CASSVLGLAGGGTDTQYF.

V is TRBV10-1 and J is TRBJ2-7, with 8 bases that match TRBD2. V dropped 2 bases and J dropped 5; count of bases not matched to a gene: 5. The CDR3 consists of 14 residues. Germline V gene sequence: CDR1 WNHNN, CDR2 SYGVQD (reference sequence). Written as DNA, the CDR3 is TGCGCCAGCAGTGAGGAGCTCGGGGGGGACGAGCAGTACTTC. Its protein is CASSEELGGDEQYF.

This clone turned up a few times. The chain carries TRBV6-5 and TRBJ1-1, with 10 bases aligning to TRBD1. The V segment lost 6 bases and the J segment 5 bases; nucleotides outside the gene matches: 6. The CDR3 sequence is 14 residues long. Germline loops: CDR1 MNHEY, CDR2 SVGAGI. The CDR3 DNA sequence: TGTGCCAGCAGGCGGGGGACAGGGGCTACTGAAGCTTTCTTT. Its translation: CASRRGTGATEAFF.

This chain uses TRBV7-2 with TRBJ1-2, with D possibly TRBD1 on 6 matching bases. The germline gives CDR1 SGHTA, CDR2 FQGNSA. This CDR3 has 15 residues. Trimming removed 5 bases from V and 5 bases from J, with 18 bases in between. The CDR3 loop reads CASSHRQVLLYGYTF. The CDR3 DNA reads TGTGCCAGCAGCCATCGACAGGTGCTTCTGTATGGCTACACCTTC.

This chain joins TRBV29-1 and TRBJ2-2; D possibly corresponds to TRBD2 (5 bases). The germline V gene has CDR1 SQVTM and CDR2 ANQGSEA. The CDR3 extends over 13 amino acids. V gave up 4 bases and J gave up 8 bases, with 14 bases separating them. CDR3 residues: CSVGPLPGGELFF. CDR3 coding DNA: TGCAGCGTTGGACCTCTCCCGGGGGGGGAGCTGTTTTTT.

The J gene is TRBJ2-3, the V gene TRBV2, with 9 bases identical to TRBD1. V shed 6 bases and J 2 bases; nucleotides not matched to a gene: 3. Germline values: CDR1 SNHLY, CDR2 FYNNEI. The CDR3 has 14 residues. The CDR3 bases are TGTGCCAGCAGGGGGACAGGGCACACAGATACGCAGTATTTT. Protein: CASRGTGHTDTQYF. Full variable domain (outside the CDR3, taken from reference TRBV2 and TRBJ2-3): EPEVTQTPSHQVTQMGQEVILRCVPISNHLYFYWYRQILGQKVEFLVSFYNNEISEKSEIFDDQFSVERPDGSNFTLKIRSTKLEDSAMYFCASRGTGHTDTQYFGPGTRLTVL.

CDR3 sequence (DNA): TGTGCCAGCAGCCAATCGGGACTAGTTTACGAGCAGTACTTC. It codes for CASSQSGLVYEQYF. The chain has TRBV3-1 (or the pseudogene TRBV3-2) and TRBJ2-7; 8 nucleotides align to TRBD2. The CDR3 sequence is 14 residues long. Germline CDR1 is LGHDT and CDR2 is YNNKEL (reference sequence). V dropped 2 bases and J dropped 4; count of bases not matched to a gene: 4.

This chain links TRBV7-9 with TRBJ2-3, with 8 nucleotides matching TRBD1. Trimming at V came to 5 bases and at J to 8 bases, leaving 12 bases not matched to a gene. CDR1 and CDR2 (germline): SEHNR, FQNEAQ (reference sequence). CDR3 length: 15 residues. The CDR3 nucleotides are TGTGCCAGCAGCCGCCCGGGACAGGTAGTTGTTACGCAGTATTTT. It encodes CASSRPGQVVVTQYF.

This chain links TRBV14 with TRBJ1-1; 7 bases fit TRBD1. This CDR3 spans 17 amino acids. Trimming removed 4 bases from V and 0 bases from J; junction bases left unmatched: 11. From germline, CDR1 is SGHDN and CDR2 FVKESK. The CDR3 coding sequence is TGTGCCAGCAGCCGAGGGACAGACAGCCAACTGAACACTGAAGCTTTCTTT. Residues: CASSRGTDSQLNTEAFF.